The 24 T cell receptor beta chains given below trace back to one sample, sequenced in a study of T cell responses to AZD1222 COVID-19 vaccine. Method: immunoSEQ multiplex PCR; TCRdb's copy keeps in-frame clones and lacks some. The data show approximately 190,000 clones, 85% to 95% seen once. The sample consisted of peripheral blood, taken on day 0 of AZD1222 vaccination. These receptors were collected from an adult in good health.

The CDR3 DNA is TGTGCCAGCAGCCAAGGCAGGGTGGGCGTGAACACTGAAGCTTTCTTT. It specifies CASSQGRVGVNTEAFF. The chain employs TRBV4-2 and TRBJ1-1; TRBD1 might be the D (5 bases). This CDR3 comprises 16 residues. Looked up from germline, CDR1 is LGHNA and CDR2 is YNFKEQ. V shed 1 base and J shed 0 bases, with 12 bases lying between them.

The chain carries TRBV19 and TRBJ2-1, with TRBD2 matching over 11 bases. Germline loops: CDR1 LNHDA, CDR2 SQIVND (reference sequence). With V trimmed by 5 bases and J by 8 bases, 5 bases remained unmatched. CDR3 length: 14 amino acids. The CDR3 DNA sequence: TGTGCCAGTAGTTTAGCGGGGGGGTCCCATGAGCAGTTCTTC. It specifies CASSLAGGSHEQFF.

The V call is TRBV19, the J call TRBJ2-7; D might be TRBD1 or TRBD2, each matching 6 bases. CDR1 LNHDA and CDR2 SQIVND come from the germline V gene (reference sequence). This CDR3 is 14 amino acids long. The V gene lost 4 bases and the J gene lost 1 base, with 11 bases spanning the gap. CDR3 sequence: CASSTGGWSYEQYF. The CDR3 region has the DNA TGTGCCAGTAGTACCGGGGGCTGGTCCTACGAGCAGTACTTC. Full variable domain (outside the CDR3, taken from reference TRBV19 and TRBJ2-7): DGGITQSPKYLFRKEGQNVTLSCEQNLNHDAMYWYRQDPGQGLRLIYYSQIVNDFQKGDIAEGYSVSREKKESFPLTVTSAQKNPTAFYLCASSTGGWSYEQYFGPGTRLTVT.

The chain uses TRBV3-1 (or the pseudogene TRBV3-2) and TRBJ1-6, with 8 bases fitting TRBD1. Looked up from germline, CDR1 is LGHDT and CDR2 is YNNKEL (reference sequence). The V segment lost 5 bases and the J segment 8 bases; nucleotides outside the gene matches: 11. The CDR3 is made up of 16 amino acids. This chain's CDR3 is CASSSGDRRWYSPLHF. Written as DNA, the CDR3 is TGTGCCAGCAGCAGCGGGGACAGGAGGTGGTATTCACCCCTCCACTTT.

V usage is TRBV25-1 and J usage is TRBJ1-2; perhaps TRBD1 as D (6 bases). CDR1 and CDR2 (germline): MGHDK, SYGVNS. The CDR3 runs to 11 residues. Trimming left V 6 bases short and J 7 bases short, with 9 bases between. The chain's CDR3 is CASRVGAGYTF. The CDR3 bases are TGTGCCAGCAGGGTGGGGGCTGGCTACACCTTC.

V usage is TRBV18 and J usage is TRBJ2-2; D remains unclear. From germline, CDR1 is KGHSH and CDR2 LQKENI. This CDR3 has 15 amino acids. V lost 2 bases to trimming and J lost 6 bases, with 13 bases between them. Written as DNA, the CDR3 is TGTGCCAGCTCACCAGGCGGCAGAAGGTCCGGGGAGCTGTTTTTT. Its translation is CASSPGGRRSGELFF. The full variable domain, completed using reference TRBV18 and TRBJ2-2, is NAGVMQNPRHLVRRRGQEARLRCSPMKGHSHVYWYRQLPEEGLKFMVYLQKENIIDESGMPKERFSAEFPKEGPSILRIQQVVRGDSAAYFCASSPGGRRSGELFFGEGSRLTVL.

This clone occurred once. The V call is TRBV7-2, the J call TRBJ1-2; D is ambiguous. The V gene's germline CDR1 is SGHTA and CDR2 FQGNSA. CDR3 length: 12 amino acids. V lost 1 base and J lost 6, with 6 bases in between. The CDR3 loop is CASSLDGDGYTF. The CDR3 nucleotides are TGTGCCAGCAGCTTAGACGGGGATGGCTACACCTTC.

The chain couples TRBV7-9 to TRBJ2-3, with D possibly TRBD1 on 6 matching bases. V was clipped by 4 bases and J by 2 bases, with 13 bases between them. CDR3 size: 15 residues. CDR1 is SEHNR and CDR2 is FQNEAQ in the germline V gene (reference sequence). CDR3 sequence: CASSSGQGYTDTQYF. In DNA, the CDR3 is TGTGCCAGCAGCTCGGGGCAGGGGTACACAGATACGCAGTATTTT.

CDR3 loop: CASSWGLEAFF. CDR3 DNA: TGTGCCAGTAGTTGGGGTTTAGAAGCTTTCTTT. The chain is built from TRBV19 and TRBJ1-1; D gene uncertain. The V gene lost 5 bases and the J gene lost 8 bases, with 9 bases spanning the gap. CDR1 and CDR2 from the germline V gene are LNHDA and SQIVND (reference sequence). The CDR3 loop spans 11 amino acids.

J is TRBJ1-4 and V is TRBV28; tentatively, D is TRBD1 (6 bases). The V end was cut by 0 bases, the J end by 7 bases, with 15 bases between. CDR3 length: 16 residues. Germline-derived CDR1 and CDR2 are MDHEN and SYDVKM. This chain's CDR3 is CASSLWGTGFGEKLFF. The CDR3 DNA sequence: TGTGCCAGCAGTTTATGGGGAACAGGGTTCGGTGAAAAACTGTTTTTT.

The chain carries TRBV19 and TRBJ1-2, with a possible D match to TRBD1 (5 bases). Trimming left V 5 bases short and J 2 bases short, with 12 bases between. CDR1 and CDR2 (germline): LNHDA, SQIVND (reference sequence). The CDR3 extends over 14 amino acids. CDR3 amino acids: CASSVGTKNYGYTF. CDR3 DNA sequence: TGTGCCAGTAGTGTCGGGACCAAGAACTATGGCTACACCTTC.

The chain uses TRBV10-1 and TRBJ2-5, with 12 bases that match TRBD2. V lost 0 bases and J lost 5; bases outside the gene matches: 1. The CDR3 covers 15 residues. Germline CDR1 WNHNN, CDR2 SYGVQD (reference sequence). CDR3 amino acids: CASSESGTSGETQYF. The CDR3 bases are TGCGCCAGCAGTGAGTCTGGGACTAGCGGGGAGACCCAGTACTTC.

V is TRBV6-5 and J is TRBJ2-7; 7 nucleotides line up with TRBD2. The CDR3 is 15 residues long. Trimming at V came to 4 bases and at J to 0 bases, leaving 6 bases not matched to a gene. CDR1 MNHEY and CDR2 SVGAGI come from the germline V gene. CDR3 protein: CASSLSGTNSYEQYF. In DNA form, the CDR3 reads TGTGCCAGCAGTTTGTCCGGGACTAACTCCTACGAGCAGTACTTC.

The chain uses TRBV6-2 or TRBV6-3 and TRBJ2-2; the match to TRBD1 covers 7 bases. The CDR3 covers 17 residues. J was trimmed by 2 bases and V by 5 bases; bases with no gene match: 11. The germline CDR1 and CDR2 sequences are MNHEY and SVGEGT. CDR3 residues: CASSQSLGTVNTGELFF. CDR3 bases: TGTGCCAGCAGTCAAAGCCTCGGGACAGTAAACACCGGGGAGCTGTTTTTT.

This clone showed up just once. In DNA, the CDR3 is TGCGCCAGCAGCTTTAGCGGGACGGAGACCCAGTACTTC. This gives the protein CASSFSGTETQYF. This chain uses TRBV5-1 with TRBJ2-5; 8 nucleotides match TRBD2. This CDR3 region has 13 residues. CDR1 is SGHRS and CDR2 is YFSETQ in the germline V gene. J was trimmed by 5 bases and V by 2 bases; bases with no gene match: 2. Supplemented by reference TRBV5-1 and TRBJ2-5, the full variable domain reads KAGVTQTPRYLIKTRGQQVTLSCSPISGHRSVSWYQQTPGQGLQFLFEYFSETQRNKGNFPGRFSGRQFSNSRSEMNVSTLELGDSALYLCASSFSGTETQYFGPGTRLLVL.

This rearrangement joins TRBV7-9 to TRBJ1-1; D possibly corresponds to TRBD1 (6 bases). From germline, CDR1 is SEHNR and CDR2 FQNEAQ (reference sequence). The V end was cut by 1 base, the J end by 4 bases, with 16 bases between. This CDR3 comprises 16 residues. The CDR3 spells CASSLDPTGRSTEAFF. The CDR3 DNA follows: TGTGCCAGCAGCTTAGATCCGACAGGACGAAGCACTGAAGCTTTCTTT.

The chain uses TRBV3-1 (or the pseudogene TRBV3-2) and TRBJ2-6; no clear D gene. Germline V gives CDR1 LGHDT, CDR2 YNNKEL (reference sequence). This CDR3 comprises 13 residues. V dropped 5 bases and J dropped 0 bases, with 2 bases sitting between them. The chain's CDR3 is CASSDSGANVLTF. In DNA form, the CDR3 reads TGTGCCAGCAGCGACTCTGGGGCCAACGTCCTGACTTTC.

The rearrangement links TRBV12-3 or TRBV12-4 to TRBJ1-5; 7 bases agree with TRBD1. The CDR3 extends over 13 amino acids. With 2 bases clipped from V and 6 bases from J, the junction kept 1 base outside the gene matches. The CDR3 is CASSLTGVQPQHF. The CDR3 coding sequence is TGTGCCAGCAGTTTAACAGGGGTTCAGCCCCAGCATTTT.

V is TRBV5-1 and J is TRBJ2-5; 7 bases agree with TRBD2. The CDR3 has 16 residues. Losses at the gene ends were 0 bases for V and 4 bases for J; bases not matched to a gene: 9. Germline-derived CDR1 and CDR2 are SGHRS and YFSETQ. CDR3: CASSLGVAGHRETQYF. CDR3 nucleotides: TGCGCCAGCAGCTTGGGAGTAGCGGGTCATAGAGAGACCCAGTACTTC. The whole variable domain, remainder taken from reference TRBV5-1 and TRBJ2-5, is KAGVTQTPRYLIKTRGQQVTLSCSPISGHRSVSWYQQTPGQGLQFLFEYFSETQRNKGNFPGRFSGRQFSNSRSEMNVSTLELGDSALYLCASSLGVAGHRETQYFGPGTRLLVL.

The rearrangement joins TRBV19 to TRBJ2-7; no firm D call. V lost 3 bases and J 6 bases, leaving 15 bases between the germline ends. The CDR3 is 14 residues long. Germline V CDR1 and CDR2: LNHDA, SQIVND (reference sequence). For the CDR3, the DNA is TGTGCCAGTAGTATCTATCTGGTGGCGAGCGAGCAGTACTTC. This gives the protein CASSIYLVASEQYF.

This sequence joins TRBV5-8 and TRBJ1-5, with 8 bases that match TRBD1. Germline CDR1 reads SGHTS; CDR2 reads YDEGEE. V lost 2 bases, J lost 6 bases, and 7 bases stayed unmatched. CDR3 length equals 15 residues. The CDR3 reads CASSFDRGGAQPQHF. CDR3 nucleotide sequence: TGTGCCAGCAGCTTCGACAGGGGAGGTGCTCAGCCCCAGCATTTT.

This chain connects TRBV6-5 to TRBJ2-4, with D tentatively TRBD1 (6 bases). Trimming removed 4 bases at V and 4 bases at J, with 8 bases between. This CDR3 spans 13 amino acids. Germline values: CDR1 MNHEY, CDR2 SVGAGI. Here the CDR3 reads CASSFGTKNIQYF. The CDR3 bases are TGTGCCAGCAGTTTCGGGACAAAAAACATTCAGTACTTC.

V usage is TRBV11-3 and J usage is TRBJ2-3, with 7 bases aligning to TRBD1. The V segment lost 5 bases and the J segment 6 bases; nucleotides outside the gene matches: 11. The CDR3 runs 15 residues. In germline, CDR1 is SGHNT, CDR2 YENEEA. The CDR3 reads CASSTWTGSEDTQYF. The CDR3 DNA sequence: TGTGCCAGCAGCACCTGGACAGGTAGTGAGGATACGCAGTATTTT.

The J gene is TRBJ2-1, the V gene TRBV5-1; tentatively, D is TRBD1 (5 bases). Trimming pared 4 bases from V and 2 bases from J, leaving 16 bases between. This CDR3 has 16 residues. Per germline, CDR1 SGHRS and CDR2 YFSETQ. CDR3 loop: CASSPRRVGPYNEQFF. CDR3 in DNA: TGCGCCAGCAGCCCACGCAGGGTTGGCCCCTACAATGAGCAGTTCTTC. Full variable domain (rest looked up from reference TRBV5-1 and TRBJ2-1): KAGVTQTPRYLIKTRGQQVTLSCSPISGHRSVSWYQQTPGQGLQFLFEYFSETQRNKGNFPGRFSGRQFSNSRSEMNVSTLELGDSALYLCASSPRRVGPYNEQFFGPGTRLTVL.